These 8 T cell receptor beta chains were sequenced from one sample in a study of blood T cell repertoires in COVID-19. Sequenced by immunoSEQ multiplex PCR; TCRdb stores in-frame clones only, minus some. The data contain under 250,000 clones, 83% of them singletons. The sequenced sample consisted of peripheral blood. These receptors all stem from a man between 40 and 49 years old with active or convalescent COVID-19.

This chain joins TRBV10-2 and TRBJ2-3; possibly TRBD2 for D (5 bases). The CDR3 covers 14 residues. The V gene lost 6 bases and the J gene lost 2 bases, with 12 bases spanning the gap. CDR1 and CDR2 from the germline V gene are WSHSY and SAAADI. CDR3 region: CASRDLKDTDTQYF. The CDR3 DNA sequence: TGCGCCAGCAGGGACTTGAAGGACACAGATACGCAGTATTTT.

This chain uses TRBV11-2 with TRBJ2-1, with 10 bases that match TRBD2. This CDR3 has 13 residues. J lost 7 bases, V lost 4 bases, and 1 base had no gene match. CDR1 and CDR2 from the germline V gene are SGHAT and FQNNGV. This chain's CDR3 is CASSSGLANEQFF. The CDR3 DNA reads TGTGCCAGCAGCTCGGGACTAGCGAATGAGCAGTTCTTC.

This chain connects TRBV7-9 to TRBJ1-1; TRBD1 aligns across 7 bases. Germline V gives CDR1 SEHNR, CDR2 FQNEAQ (reference sequence). V lost 7 bases and J lost 4; bases outside the gene matches: 9. The CDR3 runs 14 residues. The CDR3 spells CASISGQAGTEAFF. Written as DNA, the CDR3 is TGTGCCAGCATCTCCGGACAGGCGGGCACTGAAGCTTTCTTT.

Points on this clone: The sample has other DNA sequences that encode this CDR3 too. The rearrangement links TRBV9 to TRBJ2-7, with 10 bases matching TRBD1. Germline lookup yields CDR1 SGDLS and CDR2 YYNGEE. The CDR3 is 15 amino acids. V shed 3 bases and J 1 base; nucleotides not matched to a gene: 4. The CDR3, as DNA: TGTGCCAGCAGCGAGGGACAGGGGACATCCTACGAGCAGTACTTC. Amino acids: CASSEGQGTSYEQYF. Variable domain in full (rest from reference TRBV9 and TRBJ2-7): DSGVTQTPKHLITATGQRVTLRCSPRSGDLSVYWYQQSLDQGLQFLIQYYNGEERAKGNILERFSAQQFPDLHSELNLSSLELGDSALYFCASSEGQGTSYEQYFGPGTRLTVT.

The genes are TRBV19 and TRBJ2-2; a weak D match, TRBD2 (6 bases). Trimming removed 5 bases from V and 3 bases from J, with 13 bases in between. The CDR3 has 15 amino acids. Germline assignment: CDR1 LNHDA and CDR2 SQIVND (reference sequence). CDR3 sequence: CASSQTGLYTGELFF. CDR3 sequence (DNA): TGTGCCAGTAGTCAGACGGGACTTTACACCGGGGAGCTGTTTTTT.

In its sample, this clone was seen once. The chain couples TRBV3-1 (or the pseudogene TRBV3-2) to TRBJ2-6; 8 bases are shared with TRBD2. V was clipped by 5 bases and J by 0 bases; unmatched bases: 6. The length of the CDR3 is 17 residues. The germline gives CDR1 LGHDT, CDR2 YNNKEL (reference sequence). The CDR3 DNA reads TGTGCCAGCAGCACCCGGGGGGGTAGCTCTGGGGCCAACGTCCTGACTTTC. Translating gives CASSTRGGSSGANVLTF.

The chain carries TRBV18 and TRBJ1-1; D remains ambiguous. The V gene lost 3 bases and the J gene lost 7 bases, with 12 bases spanning the gap. The CDR3 contains 13 residues. The germline V gene has CDR1 KGHSH and CDR2 LQKENI. In DNA, the CDR3 is TGTGCCAGCTCACCCCAGGAACCTCATGAAGCTTTCTTT. It specifies CASSPQEPHEAFF.

The J gene is TRBJ1-6, the V gene TRBV2; 7 nucleotides match TRBD1. CDR3 length equals 16 residues. The V and J ends lost 4 bases and 7 bases, in that order; junction bases with no gene match: 10. The germline CDR1 and CDR2 sequences are SNHLY and FYNNEI. CDR3: CASSGDSPLVNSPLHF. As DNA, the CDR3 is TGTGCCAGCAGTGGGGACAGCCCGCTAGTAAATTCACCCCTCCACTTT.